A selection of T cell receptor beta chains follows, all from one sample in a study of OX40 agonist ivuxolimab in advanced cancers. This table comes from immunoSEQ multiplex PCR, and its TCRdb copy is limited to in-frame clones, with some not included. Seen here are more than 50,000 clones, 84% observed once, and the top ten hold 4.6%. The input for sequencing was CD4+ or CD8+ T cells sorted from blood, taken in a trial of the OX40 agonist ivuxolimab. Receptors originate from an adult with an advanced solid tumor such as melanoma, head and neck, liver or kidney cancer. The CDR3 runs from the conserved cysteine through the conserved F or W. The D gene is left open where the match is weak. The size field is filled for only some rows; it gives once, few, many or a size class.

15	-	TRBJ2-5	-	TRBV7-2	TGTGCCAGCAGCTTAGTAATAGGGACGGGAGAGACCCAGTACTTC	CASSLVIGTGETQYF
14	-	TRBJ1-1	-	TRBV19	TGTGCCAGTAGGGCAACAGGGTCGTACACTGAAACTTTCTTT	CASRATGSYTETFF
14	-	TRBJ1-2	-	TRBV6-5	TGTGCCAGCAGTTACTCGAGACAGGACTATGGCTACACCTTC	CASSYSRQDYGYTF
14	-	TRBJ1-3	-	TRBV7-9	TGTGCCAGCAGCTTATCGGGATCCGGAAACACCATATATTTT	CASSLSGSGNTIYF
14	few	TRBJ1-1	-	TRBV27	TGTGCCACCCTAAGGACATCAGGAAGCACTGAAGCTTTCTTT	CATLRTSGSTEAFF
17	-	TRBJ1-6	-	TRBV28	TGTGCCAGCAGTTTATTCCCCTCGGGCTCCTATAATTCACCCCTCCACTTT	CASSLFPSGSYNSPLHF
15	-	TRBJ2-1	-	TRBV7-9	TGTGCCAGCAGCTTAGAGGATGCAGTCTACAATGAGCAGTTCTTC	CASSLEDAVYNEQFF
11	-	TRBJ2-7	-	TRBV20-1	TGCAGTGCTTTTGGACACGGCGAGCAGTACTTC	CSAFGHGEQYF
15	-	TRBJ1-5	TRBD1	TRBV6-1	TGTGCCAGCAGTGAATTTCGGACAGGGAATCAGCCCCAGCATTTT	CASSEFRTGNQPQHF
12	-	TRBJ2-1	-	TRBV6-6	TGTGCCAGCAGTGGGGCGGGCAATGAGCAGTTCTTC	CASSGAGNEQFF
16	-	TRBJ2-3	TRBD1	TRBV4-1	TGCGCCAGCAACCCTACGCCGGGACAGCGCACAGATACGCAGTATTTT	CASNPTPGQRTDTQYF
16	-	TRBJ2-5	-	TRBV7-7	TGTGCTAGCAGCTTAGCGCTAAGAGGTTCCCAAGAGACCCAGTACTTC	CASSLALRGSQETQYF
16	once	TRBJ2-5	TRBD2	TRBV7-9	TGTGCCAGCAGCTCCGCCCCAGCGGGAAGCTTGGAGACCCAGTACTTC	CASSSAPAGSLETQYF
12	-	TRBJ2-5	-	TRBV7-6	TGTGCCAGCAGCTTAGCGGACGAGACCCAGTACTTC	CASSLADETQYF
8	-	TRBJ1-1	-	TRBV6-1	TGTGCCAGCAGTATGGCTTTCTTT	CASSMAFF
14	-	TRBJ2-3	-	TRBV2	TGTGCCAGCATAAGGAGTGATAGCACAGATACGCAGTATTTT	CASIRSDSTDTQYF
14	once	TRBJ2-7	TRBD2	TRBV6-1	TGTGCCACCGGACTAGCGGGAGGGTCCTACGAGCAGTACTTC	CATGLAGGSYEQYF
16	-	TRBJ2-1	TRBD2	TRBV10-3	TGTGCCATCAGTGCCAATAGCGGGGTGTTAGCGGATGAGCAGTTCTTC	CAISANSGVLADEQFF
17	-	TRBJ2-5	-	TRBV23-1	TGCGCCAGCAGTCAAAAAAAAAGGGTGGCGGGGCAAGAGACCCAGTACTTC	CASSQKKRVAGQETQYF
13	-	TRBJ1-1	TRBD1	TRBV27	TGTGCCAGCTACAGCTCCGGGACAGGGTTAGCTTTCTTT	CASYSSGTGLAFF
15	-	TRBJ1-1	-	TRBV7-9	TGTGCCAGCAGCTCTAGGGGGACGGCAGACACTGAAGCTTTCTTT	CASSSRGTADTEAFF
16	-	TRBJ2-3	TRBD1	TRBV10-3	TGTGCCATCAGTGACTGGCAGGGGGTTTTGGCAGATACGCAGTATTTT	CAISDWQGVLADTQYF
15	few	TRBJ1-2	-	TRBV27	TGTGCCAGCAGTCCCCTCGGGTCTCTCCAAGATGGCTACACCTTC	CASSPLGSLQDGYTF
16	-	TRBJ2-1	-	TRBV9	TGTGCCAGCAGCGTAGCATCAGGTGGTGGGGGGAATGAGCAGTTCTTC	CASSVASGGGGNEQFF
18	-	TRBJ2-1	TRBD2	TRBV2	TGTGCCAGCCGGGGGGAGGGAGGGAGCTTGGCCTCCTACAATGAGCAGTTCTTC	CASRGEGGSLASYNEQFF
15	-	TRBJ1-6	-	TRBV2	TGTGCCAGCAGCCCCGGACAGCTGTATAATTCACCCCTCCACTTT	CASSPGQLYNSPLHF
16	-	TRBJ1-6	TRBD1	TRBV30	TGTGCCTGGAGTGGGGACAGCCTCTCCTATAATTCACCCCTCCACTTT	CAWSGDSLSYNSPLHF
16	-	TRBJ2-3	TRBD2	TRBV18	TGTGCCAGCTCAAATCTAGCGGGAGGGAGCACAGATACGCAGTATTTT	CASSNLAGGSTDTQYF
15	-	TRBJ2-2	TRBD2	TRBV7-9	TGTGCCAGCAGCCGTACTAGCGGGAACACCGGGGAGCTGTTTTTT	CASSRTSGNTGELFF
15	-	TRBJ2-7	-	TRBV6-5	TGTGCCAGCAGTTATAGGGATTCATCCCTATACGAGCAGTACTTC	CASSYRDSSLYEQYF
13	-	TRBJ1-3	-	TRBV4-1	TGCGCCAGCAGCCAAGATCGAGAAAACACCATATATTTT	CASSQDRENTIYF
15	-	TRBJ2-7	TRBD1	TRBV10-1	TGCGCCAGCAGTGCGGGACAGGGGGGGTCCTACGAGCAGTACTTC	CASSAGQGGSYEQYF
15	-	TRBJ2-7	TRBD1	TRBV6-5	TGTGCCAGCACCAGAGGGGGACAGGGGGGAAACGAGCAGTACTTC	CASTRGGQGGNEQYF
14	-	TRBJ2-7	-	TRBV19	TGTGCCAGTAGTAGCAGCATAGGCATGGGCGAGCAGTACTTC	CASSSSIGMGEQYF
12	-	TRBJ1-4	-	TRBV9	TGTGCCAGCAGCGGCTTGGATGAAAAACTGTTTTTT	CASSGLDEKLFF
12	-	TRBJ2-3	-	TRBV5-1	TGCGCCAGCAGCTTCAGCACAGATACGCAGTATTTT	CASSFSTDTQYF
14	-	TRBJ1-3	-	TRBV29-1	TGCAGCGTTGCTAAGCAGCGCTCTGGAAACACCATATATTTT	CSVAKQRSGNTIYF
13	-	TRBJ2-2	-	TRBV7-9	TGTGCCAGCAGCTTTTACCCCAAGCGGGAGCTGTTTTTT	CASSFYPKRELFF
13	-	TRBJ2-3	-	TRBV4-1	TGCGCCAGCAGCCCGCTCTCCCGAGATACGCAGTATTTT	CASSPLSRDTQYF
16	-	TRBJ1-1	TRBD1	TRBV5-4	TGTGCCAGCAGCTCCGGACAGGGGGCTTGGGGCACTGAAGCTTTCTTT	CASSSGQGAWGTEAFF